This T cell receptor beta chain was sequenced for a study of vaccination and CD4 T cells after COVID-19. Researchers used the Oncomine TCR Beta short-read assay to sequence DNA from cultured CD4+ T cells. Genomic DNA extraction was carried out from cultured CD4+ T cells. TCRdb re-called the PCR reads with MiXCR, one entry per CDR3 protein. This repertoire shows tens of thousands of distinct CDR3 sequences, 25% to 30% found once; its top ten account for around 7.4%. Noted time point: late sampling 161 to 241 days after vaccination in three convalescent patients. The treatment here: approximately nine-day PBMC culture with coronavirus spike peptide pools or control peptides (ViraFEST assay). ViraFEST used peptide pools to expand antigen-specific T cells and subsequently sequenced their TCRs. Half-medium replacement with fresh IL-2 medium took place on days 3 and 7. Trimming took 0 bases from V and 2 from J, leaving 22 bases between them. Germline V lookup: CDR1 ENHRY, CDR2 SYGVKD. This CDR3 has 19 residues.

Concerning this clonotype: Its target is unknown.

Sample: CD4+ T cells from blood, cultured in vitro, taken about 7 months after SARS-CoV-2 vaccination. The chain combines TRBV10-3 with TRBJ2-5; a weak D match, TRBD1 (6 bases). This TCR was recovered from a human donor who had recovered from COVID-19. CDR3 sequence (DNA): TGTGCCATCAGTGAGTCGGGGAATGTTATGACAGGACTTCAAGAGACCCAGTACTTC. Its translation: CAISESGNVMTGLQETQYF.